The 30 T cell receptor beta chains given below trace back to one sample, sequenced in a study of technical replicates of blood from a few donors. Generated by immunoSEQ multiplex PCR, the TCRdb table keeps only in-frame clones and is missing some. In the table there are 70,000 to 95,000 clones, approximately 94% of which are singletons. The sample consisted of T cells isolated from PBMCs. The receptors originated from a human donor in good health.

The gene calls are TRBV6-5 and TRBJ1-1; D perhaps matches TRBD1 (5 bases). The CDR3 totals 14 residues. V was cut by 7 bases and J by 0 bases, with 12 bases left in between. Germline CDR1 and CDR2: MNHEY and SVGAGI. The chain's CDR3 is CASNWAGLNTEAFF. The CDR3 region has the DNA TGTGCCAGCAATTGGGCAGGGTTGAACACTGAAGCTTTCTTT.

The V call is TRBV11-3, the J call TRBJ1-2, with 10 bases identical to TRBD1. V lost 3 bases, J lost 6 bases, and 7 bases stayed unmatched. Germline assignment: CDR1 SGHNT and CDR2 YENEEA. This CDR3 spans 15 amino acids. The CDR3 loop reads CASSLSGQGRNGYTF. The CDR3 DNA follows: TGTGCCAGCAGCTTGTCGGGACAGGGGCGCAATGGCTACACCTTC.

The chain links TRBV6-5 to TRBJ1-4, with 9 bases lining up with TRBD1. The CDR3 covers 15 residues. The V gene end was trimmed by 7 bases and the J gene end by 5 bases; junction bases not matched to a gene: 8. Germline CDR1 is MNHEY and CDR2 is SVGAGI. CDR3 sequence: CASTMFGTGNEKLFF. Written as DNA, the CDR3 is TGTGCCAGCACCATGTTTGGGACAGGGAATGAAAAACTGTTTTTT.

The chain recombines TRBV7-3 with TRBJ1-1, with D possibly TRBD1 on 5 matching bases. The CDR3 contains 13 residues. V lost 5 bases, J lost 7 bases, and 14 bases lay in between. CDR1 is SGHTA, CDR2 FQGTGA, per germline. As DNA, the CDR3 is TGTGCCAGCAGCCCCTTGGGGGGGGGTGAAGCTTTCTTT. It translates to CASSPLGGGEAFF.

The rearrangement uses TRBV5-5 and TRBJ2-1, with 8 bases aligning to TRBD2. In germline, CDR1 is SGHKS, CDR2 YYEKEE (reference sequence). The V gene end was trimmed by 4 bases and the J gene end by 5 bases; junction bases not matched to a gene: 17. The CDR3 spans 18 residues. Here the CDR3 reads CASSPVRVSGSFHNEQFF. CDR3 coding DNA: TGTGCCAGCAGCCCGGTTAGGGTAAGCGGGAGTTTCCACAATGAGCAGTTCTTC.

A single count supports this clone. The rearrangement links TRBV25-1 to TRBJ2-7; D gene unclear. This CDR3 has 13 residues. The germline V gene encodes CDR1 MGHDK and CDR2 SYGVNS. Trimming pared 3 bases from V and 5 bases from J, leaving 11 bases between. The CDR3 loop reads CASSDPRSDEQYF. For the CDR3, the DNA is TGTGCCAGCAGTGACCCCCGAAGCGACGAGCAGTACTTC.

This chain links TRBV7-9 with TRBJ2-1, with 7 positions matching TRBD1. Germline V CDR1 and CDR2: SEHNR, FQNEAQ (reference sequence). The junction had 17 bases not matched to a gene; V was cut back by 8 bases and J by 4 bases. The CDR3 covers 17 residues. The CDR3 nucleotides are TGTGCCAGCTCTGAACTTCCTCGAGGGACAGAATACAATGAGCAGTTCTTC. Its protein product is CASSELPRGTEYNEQFF.

The rearrangement joins TRBV5-1 to TRBJ2-1, with a tentative D call TRBD2 (7 bases). Germline V gene data show CDR1 as SGHRS and CDR2 as YFSETQ. The V and J ends lost 6 bases and 2 bases respectively, with 12 bases between them. The CDR3 spans 14 residues. The CDR3 protein is CASKGEGAYNEQFF. CDR3 coding DNA: TGCGCCAGCAAGGGGGAGGGAGCCTACAATGAGCAGTTCTTC.

This clone has just a few counts. The V call is TRBV5-1, the J call TRBJ2-5, with 7 bases lining up with TRBD1. Trimming at V came to 6 bases and at J to 5 bases, leaving 10 bases not matched to a gene. The germline V gene encodes CDR1 SGHRS and CDR2 YFSETQ. The CDR3 extends over 14 amino acids. The DNA of the CDR3 is TGCGCCAGCAAAGGTGAGGGGGCCCGGGAGACCCAGTACTTC. This gives the protein CASKGEGARETQYF.

The V call is TRBV6-6, the J call TRBJ1-1; TRBD1 might be the D (6 bases). V gave up 5 bases and J gave up 5 bases, with 12 bases separating them. Germline lookup yields CDR1 MNHNY and CDR2 SVGAGI (reference sequence). The CDR3 covers 13 residues. This CDR3 is CASSQGIWTEAFF. The DNA for the CDR3 is TGTGCCAGCAGTCAGGGGATTTGGACTGAAGCTTTCTTT.

The chain carries TRBV12-5 and TRBJ1-2, with D perhaps matching TRBD1 (5 bases). The germline gives CDR1 LGHNT, CDR2 FRNRAP. The CDR3 has 10 residues. The CDR3 sequence: CAREGNGYTF. CDR3 sequence (DNA): TGTGCCAGGGAAGGAAATGGCTACACCTTC. Looking up the rest from reference TRBV12-5 and TRBJ1-2 gives the full variable domain: DARVTQTPRHKVTEMGQEVTMRCQPILGHNTVFWYRQTMMQGLELLAYFRNRAPLDDSGMPKDRFSAEMPDATLATLKIQPSEPRDSAVYFCAREGNGYTFGSGTRLTVV.

This rearrangement joins TRBV5-1 to TRBJ2-5; 12 bases are a match to TRBD2. CDR3 length: 16 residues. CDR1 SGHRS and CDR2 YFSETQ come from the germline V gene. After removal of 4 bases from V and 1 base from J, the junction contained 5 bases not matched to a gene. The CDR3 DNA is TGCGCCAGCAGCGCTAGCGGGGGGGAAGCCCAAGAGACCCAGTACTTC. Amino acids: CASSASGGEAQETQYF.

The V gene is TRBV28, the J gene TRBJ1-2; tentatively, D is TRBD1 (5 bases). Trimming pared 1 base from V and 4 bases from J, leaving 16 bases between. The germline V gene has CDR1 MDHEN and CDR2 SYDVKM. This CDR3 comprises 16 residues. In DNA form, the CDR3 reads TGTGCCAGCAGTTTATACCTCGGGGGGGAAGGCTATGGCTACACCTTC. Translation gives CASSLYLGGEGYGYTF.

V is TRBV11-2 and J is TRBJ2-7; 13 bases match TRBD2. Germline values: CDR1 SGHAT, CDR2 FQNNGV. The junction had 17 bases not matched to a gene; V was cut back by 5 bases and J by 7 bases. The CDR3 is made up of 18 amino acids. The CDR3 reads CASSPQHGLAGERGEQYF. Here the CDR3 DNA reads TGTGCCAGCAGCCCCCAACACGGACTAGCGGGAGAGCGGGGGGAGCAGTACTTC.

The V gene is TRBV28, the J gene TRBJ2-1; 7 bases align to TRBD1. CDR1 is MDHEN, CDR2 SYDVKM, per germline. This CDR3 is 16 amino acids long. J lost 0 bases, V lost 8 bases, and 10 bases had no gene match. CDR3 loop: CASETAGGSSYNEQFF. CDR3 nucleotide sequence: TGTGCCAGCGAAACCGCAGGGGGAAGCTCCTACAATGAGCAGTTCTTC.

This clone was picked up one time. The chain has TRBV19 and TRBJ2-7; 12 nucleotides align to TRBD2. The CDR3 contains 15 residues. CDR1 and CDR2 (germline): LNHDA, SQIVND (reference sequence). V was pared by 5 bases and J by 7 bases, with 9 bases of the junction left unmatched. As DNA, the CDR3 is TGTGCCAGTAGTCGGTCTAGCGGGAGGGCCTCTGAGCAGTACTTC. Translation: CASSRSSGRASEQYF.

J is TRBJ2-7 and V is TRBV29-1; TRBD1 matches 8 bases. With V trimmed by 7 bases and J by 2 bases, 4 bases remained unmatched. The CDR3 length is 12 residues. The V gene's germline CDR1 is SQVTM and CDR2 ANQGSEA. CDR3 in DNA: TGCAGCGGGACACAGGGGGCCTACGAGCAGTACTTC. Protein product: CSGTQGAYEQYF.

The sample holds a few counts of this clone. This chain joins TRBV10-3 and TRBJ2-3, with 13 bases aligning to TRBD2. V was pared by 3 bases and J by 4 bases, with 7 bases of the junction left unmatched. Germline CDR1 and CDR2: ENHRY and SYGVKD. The CDR3 length is 17 residues. The CDR3 DNA sequence: TGTGCCATCAGTGAAGGACTAGCGGGAGTTAAATCAGATACGCAGTATTTT. It is translated as CAISEGLAGVKSDTQYF.

V usage is TRBV6-5 and J usage is TRBJ1-1; D is uncertain. Trimming removed 6 bases at V and 4 bases at J, with 12 bases between. The CDR3 contains 13 residues. Per germline, CDR1 MNHEY and CDR2 SVGAGI. This chain's CDR3 is CASRGGVGTEAFF. CDR3 DNA: TGTGCCAGCAGGGGAGGTGTTGGCACTGAAGCTTTCTTT.

CDR3 sequence (DNA): TGCGCCAGCAGCTTGGCCGGGGGTAAAGAGACCCAGTACTTC. It translates to CASSLAGGKETQYF. This sequence joins TRBV5-1 and TRBJ2-5, with D possibly matching TRBD2 (6 bases). The germline CDR1 and CDR2 sequences are SGHRS and YFSETQ. The CDR3 is 14 residues long. V was pared by 0 bases and J by 3 bases, with 9 bases between.

The chain has TRBV2 and TRBJ2-7; D unresolved. The CDR3 totals 14 residues. V was trimmed by 0 bases and J by 6 bases, leaving 12 bases between them. Per germline, CDR1 SNHLY and CDR2 FYNNEI. The CDR3 here is CASSEALHRGEQYF. CDR3 nucleotide sequence: TGTGCCAGCAGTGAAGCGCTCCACCGAGGCGAGCAGTACTTC.

V and J are TRBV10-3 and TRBJ2-3; TRBD1 agrees at 7 bases. Germline CDR1 reads ENHRY; CDR2 reads SYGVKD. This CDR3 has 14 residues. V shed 3 bases, J shed 5 bases, and the junction held 5 bases outside the gene matches. The CDR3 DNA sequence: TGTGCCATCAGTGAAGGCAGGGGGTTAGATACGCAGTATTTT. Its protein product is CAISEGRGLDTQYF.

J is TRBJ1-1 and V is TRBV7-9; 8 nucleotides line up with TRBD1. The V gene's germline CDR1 is SEHNR and CDR2 FQNEAQ (reference sequence). The J segment lost 1 base and the V segment lost 4 bases, leaving 5 bases of the junction unmatched. The CDR3 contains 15 residues. The CDR3 reads CASSSRTGRNTEAFF. The CDR3 DNA follows: TGTGCCAGCAGCTCCCGGACAGGGAGGAACACTGAAGCTTTCTTT. Full variable domain (remainder filled in from reference TRBV7-9 and TRBJ1-1): DTGVSQNPRHKITKRGQNVTFRCDPISEHNRLYWYRQTLGQGPEFLTYFQNEAQLEKSRLLSDRFSAERPKGSFSTLEIQRTEQGDSAMYLCASSSRTGRNTEAFFGQGTRLTVV.

Notes on this clone: At one end the junction does not follow the germline gene, possibly because of a read error. The chain links TRBV19 to TRBJ1-2, with D uncertain. This CDR3 contains 12 residues. Germline CDR1 and CDR2: LNHDA and SQIVND (reference sequence). The CDR3: CATSAGRYGYTF. For the CDR3, the DNA is TGTGCCACTAGTGCAGGCCGCTATGGCTACACCTTC.

The rearrangement uses TRBV9 and TRBJ2-1, with D unclear. Trimming took 0 bases from V and 7 from J, leaving 14 bases between them. CDR3 length: 15 residues. Germline V gives CDR1 SGDLS, CDR2 YYNGEE. The CDR3 reads CASSVGGPFINEQFF. CDR3 sequence (DNA): TGTGCCAGCAGCGTAGGTGGGCCCTTTATTAATGAGCAGTTCTTC.

The chain carries TRBV28 and TRBJ2-5; 13 bases agree with TRBD2. The junction had 10 bases not matched to a gene; V was cut back by 8 bases and J by 4 bases. Germline V gene data show CDR1 as MDHEN and CDR2 as SYDVKM. This CDR3 has 16 amino acids. The CDR3 protein is CASWTSGSSIRETQYF. CDR3 bases: TGTGCCAGCTGGACTAGCGGGAGTAGTATCCGAGAGACCCAGTACTTC.

V is TRBV25-1 and J is TRBJ1-4; TRBD1 matches at 8 bases. CDR3 length equals 15 residues. The V and J ends lost 0 bases and 8 bases, in that order; junction bases with no gene match: 5. Germline V lookup: CDR1 MGHDK, CDR2 SYGVNS. CDR3 DNA: TGTGCCAGCAGTGAATATCAGGGGGCAAAGGAAAAACTGTTTTTT. This gives the protein CASSEYQGAKEKLFF. The variable domain in full, completed from reference TRBV25-1 and TRBJ1-4, reads EADIYQTPRYLVIGTGKKITLECSQTMGHDKMYWYQQDPGMELHLIHYSYGVNSTEKGDLSSESTVSRIRTEHFPLTLESARPSHTSQYLCASSEYQGAKEKLFFGSGTQLSVL.

The chain has TRBV9 and TRBJ2-1; D not certain. This CDR3 is 13 amino acids long. Deletions cut 4 bases from V and 8 bases from J, with 13 bases between. Germline lookup yields CDR1 SGDLS and CDR2 YYNGEE. The CDR3 loop is CASSRPSIDEQFF. The CDR3 DNA sequence: TGTGCCAGCAGCCGCCCCAGTATCGATGAGCAGTTCTTC.

V and J are TRBV14 and TRBJ2-3, with D perhaps matching TRBD2 (5 bases). CDR1 is SGHDN, CDR2 FVKESK, per germline. The CDR3 covers 15 residues. V was cut by 4 bases and J by 0 bases, with 11 bases left in between. The CDR3 spells CASSRWTSSTDTQYF. As DNA, the CDR3 is TGTGCCAGCAGCCGGTGGACTTCTAGCACAGATACGCAGTATTTT.

The V call is TRBV15, the J call TRBJ2-3, with 7 bases aligning to TRBD2. Looked up from germline, CDR1 is LNHNV and CDR2 is YYDKDF (reference sequence). The CDR3 sequence is 15 residues long. The junction had 6 bases not matched to a gene; V was cut back by 6 bases and J by 0 bases. CDR3: CATRASGASTDTQYF. The CDR3 region has the DNA TGTGCCACCAGGGCTAGCGGAGCTAGCACAGATACGCAGTATTTT.